This T cell receptor beta chain was profiled in a study of T cells in Graves' hyperthyroidism and ophthalmopathy. Study information: Specimen type is peripheral blood, collected at initial diagnosis prior to any treatment. Study-level findings and limits: Most thyroid clonotypes with frequency above 0.001 were detected in blood.

Concerning this clonotype itself: As yet, its antigen is unknown.

PBMCs were collected from an approximately 10 ml volume of fresh peripheral blood. Template material for amplifying TCR beta CDR3 regions consisted of RNA transcripts. RT-PCR in the first round (using the HTBI primer set) targeted the TCR CDR3. MiXCR, run by TCRdb on the multiplex PCR reads, gives a single entry per CDR3 protein. The sample carries a few hundred thousand distinct CDR3 sequences, 17% recorded once. Trimming pared 5 bases from V and 2 bases from J, leaving 18 bases between. CDR1 is MNHNS and CDR2 is SASEGT in the germline V gene. The CDR3 runs to 17 residues. This sequence joins TRBV6-1 and TRBJ2-2; D may match TRBD1 or TRBD2 (5 bases each). Sequencing input: blood. This TCR was recovered from a woman under 30 with Graves' ophthalmopathy. In DNA, the CDR3 is TGTGCCAGCAGTAGGACCCCCGGGACGGTAAACACCGGGGAGCTGTTTTTT. This encodes CASSRTPGTVNTGELFF.